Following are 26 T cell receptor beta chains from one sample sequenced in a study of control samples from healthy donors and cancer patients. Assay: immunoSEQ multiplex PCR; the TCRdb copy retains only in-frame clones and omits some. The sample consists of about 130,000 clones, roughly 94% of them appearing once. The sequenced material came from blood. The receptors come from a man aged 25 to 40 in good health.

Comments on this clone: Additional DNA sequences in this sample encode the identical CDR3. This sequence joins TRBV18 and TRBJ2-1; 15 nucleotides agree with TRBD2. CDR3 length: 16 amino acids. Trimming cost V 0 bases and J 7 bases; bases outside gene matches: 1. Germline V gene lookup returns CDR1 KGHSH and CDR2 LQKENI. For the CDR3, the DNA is TGTGCCAGCTCACCACCGGGACTAGCGGGAGGAAATGAGCAGTTCTTC. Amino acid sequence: CASSPPGLAGGNEQFF.

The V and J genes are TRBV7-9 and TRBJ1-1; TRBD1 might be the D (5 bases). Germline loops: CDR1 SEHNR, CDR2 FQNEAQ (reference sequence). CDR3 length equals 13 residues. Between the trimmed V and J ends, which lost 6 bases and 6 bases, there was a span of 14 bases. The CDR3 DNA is TGTGCCAGCAGTCACCCAGGGAGTCCTGAAGCTTTCTTT. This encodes CASSHPGSPEAFF.

This CDR3 reads CASSIGQGAAGELFF. The CDR3 nucleotides read TGTGCCAGTAGTATAGGGCAGGGGGCCGCCGGGGAGCTGTTTTTT. The genes are TRBV19 and TRBJ2-2, with 8 bases that match TRBD1. J lost 6 bases, V lost 1 base, and 4 bases had no gene match. CDR3 size: 15 residues. CDR1 is LNHDA and CDR2 is SQIVND in the germline V gene (reference sequence).

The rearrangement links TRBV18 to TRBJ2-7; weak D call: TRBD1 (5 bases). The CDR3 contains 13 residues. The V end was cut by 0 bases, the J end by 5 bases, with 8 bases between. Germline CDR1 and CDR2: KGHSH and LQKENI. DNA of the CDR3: TGTGCCAGCTCACCACCCAGGGCCCACGAGCAGTACTTC. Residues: CASSPPRAHEQYF.

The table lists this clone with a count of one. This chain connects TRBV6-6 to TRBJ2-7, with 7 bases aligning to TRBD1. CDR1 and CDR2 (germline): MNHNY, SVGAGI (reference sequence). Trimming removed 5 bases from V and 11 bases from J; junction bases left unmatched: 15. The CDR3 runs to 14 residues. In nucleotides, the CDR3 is TGTGCCAGCAGTCAGGCCCGGACAGGCAGGTTGGAGTACTTC. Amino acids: CASSQARTGRLEYF.

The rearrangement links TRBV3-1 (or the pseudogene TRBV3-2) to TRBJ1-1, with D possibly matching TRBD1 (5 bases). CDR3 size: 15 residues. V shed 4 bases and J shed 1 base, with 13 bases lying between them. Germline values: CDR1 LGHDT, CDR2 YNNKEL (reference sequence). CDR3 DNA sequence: TGTGCCAGCAGCCCCAGGGCGGTCACGAACACTGAAGCTTTCTTT. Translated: CASSPRAVTNTEAFF.

The CDR3 DNA reads TGTGCCAGCAGCCTGGGGACAGGTTCTAATTCACCCCTCCACTTT. This gives the protein CASSLGTGSNSPLHF. The V and J genes are TRBV7-6 and TRBJ1-6, with 8 positions matching TRBD1. Germline V CDR1 and CDR2: SGHVS, FNYEAQ. This CDR3 spans 15 amino acids. Trimming at V came to 5 bases and at J to 6 bases, leaving 6 bases not matched to a gene.

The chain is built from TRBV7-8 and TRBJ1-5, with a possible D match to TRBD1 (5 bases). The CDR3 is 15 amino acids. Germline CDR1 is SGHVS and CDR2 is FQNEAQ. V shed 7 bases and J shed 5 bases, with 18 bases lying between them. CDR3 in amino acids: CASNARGGVDQPQHF. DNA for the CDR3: TGTGCCAGCAACGCAAGGGGTGGAGTGGATCAGCCCCAGCATTTT. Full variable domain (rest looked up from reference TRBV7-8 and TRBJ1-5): GAGVSQSPRYKVAKRGQDVALRCDPISGHVSLFWYQQALGQGPEFLTYFQNEAQLDKSGLPSDRFFAERPEGSVSTLKIQRTQQEDSAVYLCASNARGGVDQPQHFGDGTRLSIL.

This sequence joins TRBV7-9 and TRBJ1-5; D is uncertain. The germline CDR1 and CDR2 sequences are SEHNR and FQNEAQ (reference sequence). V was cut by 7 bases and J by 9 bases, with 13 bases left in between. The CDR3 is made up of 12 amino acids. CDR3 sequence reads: CASKTGDGPQHF. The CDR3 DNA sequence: TGTGCCAGCAAGACGGGAGATGGGCCCCAGCATTTT.

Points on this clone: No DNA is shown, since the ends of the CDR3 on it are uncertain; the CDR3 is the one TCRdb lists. CDR3 protein: CASSERRAGVGETQYF. The rearrangement uses TRBV6-4 and TRBJ2-5. Per germline, CDR1 MRHNA and CDR2 SNTAGT. 16 amino acids form the CDR3, both terminal residues included.

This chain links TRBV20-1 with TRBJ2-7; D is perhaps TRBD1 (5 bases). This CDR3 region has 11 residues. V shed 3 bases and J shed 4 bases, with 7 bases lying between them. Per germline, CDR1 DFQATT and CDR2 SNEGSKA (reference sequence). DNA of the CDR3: TGCAGTGCTAGGTCAGGGTACGAGCAGTACTTC. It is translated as CSARSGYEQYF.

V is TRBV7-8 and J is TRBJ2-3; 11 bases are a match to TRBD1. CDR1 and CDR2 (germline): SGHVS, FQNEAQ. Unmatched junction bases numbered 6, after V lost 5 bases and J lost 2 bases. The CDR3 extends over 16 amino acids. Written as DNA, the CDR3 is TGTGCCAGCAGCAAAGGGACAGGGGGTTTCACAGATACGCAGTATTTT. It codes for CASSKGTGGFTDTQYF.

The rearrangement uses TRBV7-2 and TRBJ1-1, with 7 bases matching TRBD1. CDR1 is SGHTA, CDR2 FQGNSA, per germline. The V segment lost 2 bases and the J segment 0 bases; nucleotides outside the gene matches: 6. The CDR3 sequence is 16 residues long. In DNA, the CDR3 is TGTGCCAGCAGCTTACCTTGGGACAGTCTGAACACTGAAGCTTTCTTT. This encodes CASSLPWDSLNTEAFF.

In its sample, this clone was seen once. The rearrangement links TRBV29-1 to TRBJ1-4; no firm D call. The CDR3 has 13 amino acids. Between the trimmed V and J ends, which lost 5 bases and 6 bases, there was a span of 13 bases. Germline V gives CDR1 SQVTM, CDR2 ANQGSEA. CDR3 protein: CSVQREADEKLFF. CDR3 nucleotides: TGCAGCGTTCAGCGGGAAGCTGATGAAAAACTGTTTTTT.

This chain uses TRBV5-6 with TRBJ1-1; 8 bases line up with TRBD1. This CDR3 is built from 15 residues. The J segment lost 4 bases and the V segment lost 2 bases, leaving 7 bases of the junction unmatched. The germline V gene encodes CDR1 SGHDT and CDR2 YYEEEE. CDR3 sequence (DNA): TGTGCCAGCAGCTTATTGACAGGGGTGAGCACTGAAGCTTTCTTT. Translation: CASSLLTGVSTEAFF.

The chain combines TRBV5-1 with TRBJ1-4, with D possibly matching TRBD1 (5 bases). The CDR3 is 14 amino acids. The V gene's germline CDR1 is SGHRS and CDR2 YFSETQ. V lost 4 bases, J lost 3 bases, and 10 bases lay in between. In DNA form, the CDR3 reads TGCGCCAGCAGCGACCAGGGCGCTAATGAAAAACTGTTTTTT. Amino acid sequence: CASSDQGANEKLFF.

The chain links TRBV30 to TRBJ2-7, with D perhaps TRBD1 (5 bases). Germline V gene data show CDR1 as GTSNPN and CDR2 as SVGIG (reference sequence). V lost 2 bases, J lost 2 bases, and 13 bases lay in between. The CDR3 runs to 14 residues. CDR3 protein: CAWSSGSPPYEQYF. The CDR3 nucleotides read TGTGCCTGGAGTTCAGGGTCTCCTCCCTACGAGCAGTACTTC.

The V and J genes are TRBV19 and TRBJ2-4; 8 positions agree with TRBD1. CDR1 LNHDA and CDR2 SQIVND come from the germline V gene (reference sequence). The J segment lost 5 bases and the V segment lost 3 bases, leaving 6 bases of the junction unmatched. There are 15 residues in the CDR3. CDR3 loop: CASSITRDRQNIQYF. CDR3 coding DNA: TGTGCCAGTAGTATCACCCGGGACAGGCAAAACATTCAGTACTTC. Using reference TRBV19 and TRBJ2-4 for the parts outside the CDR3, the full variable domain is DGGITQSPKYLFRKEGQNVTLSCEQNLNHDAMYWYRQDPGQGLRLIYYSQIVNDFQKGDIAEGYSVSREKKESFPLTVTSAQKNPTAFYLCASSITRDRQNIQYFGAGTRLSVL.

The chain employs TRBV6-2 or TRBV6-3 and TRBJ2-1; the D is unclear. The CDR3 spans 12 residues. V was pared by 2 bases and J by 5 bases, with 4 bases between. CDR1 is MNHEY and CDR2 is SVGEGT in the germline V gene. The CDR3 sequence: CASSYPNNEQFF. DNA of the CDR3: TGTGCCAGCAGTTACCCAAACAATGAGCAGTTCTTC.

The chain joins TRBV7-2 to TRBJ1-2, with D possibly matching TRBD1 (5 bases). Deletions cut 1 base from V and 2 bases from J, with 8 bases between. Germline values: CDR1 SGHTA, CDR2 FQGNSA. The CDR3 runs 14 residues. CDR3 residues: CASSLGGINYGYTF. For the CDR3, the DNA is TGTGCCAGCAGCTTAGGGGGCATCAACTATGGCTACACCTTC.

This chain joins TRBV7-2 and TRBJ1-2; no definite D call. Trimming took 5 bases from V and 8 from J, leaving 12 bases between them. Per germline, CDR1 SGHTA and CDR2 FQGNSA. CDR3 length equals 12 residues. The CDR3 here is CASSPGPLGYTF. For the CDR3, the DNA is TGTGCCAGCAGCCCGGGCCCCCTCGGCTACACCTTC.

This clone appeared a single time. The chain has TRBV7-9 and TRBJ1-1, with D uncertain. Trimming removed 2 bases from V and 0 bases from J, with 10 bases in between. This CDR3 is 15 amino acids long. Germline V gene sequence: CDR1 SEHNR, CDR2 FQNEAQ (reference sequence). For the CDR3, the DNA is TGTGCCAGCAGCTTACTCCGGGCTGTGAACACTGAAGCTTTCTTT. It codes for CASSLLRAVNTEAFF.

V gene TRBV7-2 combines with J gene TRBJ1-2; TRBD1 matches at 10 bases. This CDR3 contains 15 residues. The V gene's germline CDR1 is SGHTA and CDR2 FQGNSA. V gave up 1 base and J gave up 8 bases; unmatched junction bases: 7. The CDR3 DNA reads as TGTGCCAGCAGCTTAGGGACAGGGGGGACAGGCGGCTACACCTTC. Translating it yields CASSLGTGGTGGYTF.

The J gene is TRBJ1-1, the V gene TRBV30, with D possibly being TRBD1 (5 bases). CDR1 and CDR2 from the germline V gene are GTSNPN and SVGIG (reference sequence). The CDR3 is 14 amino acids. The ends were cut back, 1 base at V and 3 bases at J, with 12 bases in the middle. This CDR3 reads CAWSEQAGYTEAFF. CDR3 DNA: TGTGCCTGGAGTGAACAGGCGGGGTACACTGAAGCTTTCTTT.

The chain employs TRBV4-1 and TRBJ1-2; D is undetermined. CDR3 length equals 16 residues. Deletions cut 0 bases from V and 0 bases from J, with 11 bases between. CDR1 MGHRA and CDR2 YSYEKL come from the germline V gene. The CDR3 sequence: CASSQDIGLSNYGYTF. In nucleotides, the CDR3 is TGCGCCAGCAGCCAAGATATCGGGTTGTCTAACTATGGCTACACCTTC.

The DNA of the CDR3 is TGTGCCAGCAGTCCTCTACCTAGGTCCTACGAGCAGTACTTC. Translated, it gives CASSPLPRSYEQYF. V is TRBV27 and J is TRBJ2-7; D not resolved. Trimming stripped 5 bases from V and 1 base from J, with 12 bases between. The CDR3 is 14 residues long. CDR1 is MNHEY, CDR2 SMNVEV, per germline (reference sequence).